What follows are 10 T cell receptor beta chains derived from one specimen sequenced in a study of blood T cell repertoires in COVID-19. Repertoires were generated with immunoSEQ multiplex PCR, while TCRdb's copy carries only in-frame clones and drops some. The profile shows approximately 340,000 clones, approximately 88% of them singletons. The sequencing sample was made of peripheral blood. The receptor source for this set is a man aged 25 to 45 with COVID-19, enrolled during active disease.

The chain is built from TRBV4-1 and TRBJ2-7; maybe TRBD1 (6 bases). CDR1 MGHRA and CDR2 YSYEKL come from the germline V gene. The CDR3 consists of 16 residues. V shed 0 bases and J shed 2 bases, with 14 bases lying between them. The CDR3 bases are TGCGCCAGCAGCCAAGATTTTGGACAGATGACCTACGAGCAGTACTTC. This codes for CASSQDFGQMTYEQYF.

This chain links TRBV25-1 with TRBJ2-7; 7 bases match TRBD1. Per the germline V gene, CDR1 is MGHDK and CDR2 is SYGVNS. Losses at the gene ends were 5 bases for V and 6 bases for J; bases not matched to a gene: 13. The CDR3 contains 15 residues. The CDR3 sequence: CASSKGTVIWSEQYF. CDR3 nucleotides: TGTGCCAGCAGTAAAGGGACAGTGATTTGGAGCGAGCAGTACTTC.

In this sample, this clone turned up once. This rearrangement joins TRBV5-1 to TRBJ2-7; TRBD1 agrees at 10 bases. Unmatched junction bases numbered 8, after V lost 0 bases and J lost 2 bases. The CDR3 runs to 17 residues. Germline V gene data show CDR1 as SGHRS and CDR2 as YFSETQ. CDR3 residues: CASSLGLPGQGTYEQYF. The DNA for the CDR3 is TGCGCCAGCAGCTTGGGACTTCCGGGACAGGGGACCTACGAGCAGTACTTC.

The chain uses TRBV29-1 and TRBJ2-3, with TRBD1 matching 9 bases. The V and J ends lost 8 bases and 3 bases, in that order; junction bases with no gene match: 12. From germline, CDR1 is SQVTM and CDR2 ANQGSEA. The CDR3 sequence is 15 residues long. This CDR3 is CSPLAATGGTDTQYF. The CDR3 DNA is TGCAGCCCCCTCGCCGCGACAGGGGGTACAGATACGCAGTATTTT.

The chain carries TRBV27 and TRBJ2-7; TRBD1 matches 10 bases. There are 14 residues in the CDR3. Germline lookup yields CDR1 MNHEY and CDR2 SMNVEV (reference sequence). J gave up 5 bases and V 6 bases, and 7 bases lay outside the gene matches. CDR3 sequence reads: CASRGGQGQHEQYF. The DNA for the CDR3 is TGTGCCAGCAGAGGGGGACAGGGGCAGCACGAGCAGTACTTC.

This chain connects TRBV3-1 (or the pseudogene TRBV3-2) to TRBJ2-1, with TRBD1 identical over 8 bases. The CDR3 loop spans 15 amino acids. The trim removed 3 bases at V and 8 bases at J, leaving 9 bases unmatched. Germline values: CDR1 LGHDT, CDR2 YNNKEL (reference sequence). The CDR3 bases are TGTGCCAGCAGCCAGAGGCAGGGGGCGGCCTATGAGCAGTTCTTC. Translation: CASSQRQGAAYEQFF.

Written as DNA, the CDR3 is TGTGCCAGCAGCGTTGGTGTCGGAGGGGGCTACACCTTC. Translation: CASSVGVGGGYTF. V is TRBV9 and J is TRBJ1-2, with D uncertain. CDR3 size: 13 residues. Trimming pared 2 bases from V and 8 bases from J, leaving 13 bases between. Looked up from germline, CDR1 is SGDLS and CDR2 is YYNGEE.

A note on this clone: At one of its ends the junction is not consistent with the germline gene, which may arise from a read error. V gene TRBV5-8 combines with J gene TRBJ2-7; D is undetermined. The length of the CDR3 is 13 residues. Germline V lookup: CDR1 SGHTS, CDR2 YDEGEE. CDR3 protein: CASSLESAWARNF. CDR3 DNA: TGTGCCAGCAGCTTGGAGTCGGCGTGGGCCAGGAACTTC.

The V call is TRBV28, the J call TRBJ1-2, with D maybe TRBD1 (5 bases). The CDR3 runs 15 residues. CDR1 is MDHEN, CDR2 SYDVKM, per germline. Trimming took 5 bases from V and 2 from J, leaving 15 bases between them. The CDR3 region has the DNA TGTGCCAGCAGTCCGCAGGGATACGCAAACTATGGCTACACCTTC. This codes for CASSPQGYANYGYTF.

The J gene is TRBJ1-6, the V gene TRBV14; the D is unclear. CDR3 length equals 12 residues. Between the trimmed V and J ends, which lost 0 bases and 14 bases, there was a span of 8 bases. Germline V gene lookup returns CDR1 SGHDN and CDR2 FVKESK. Written as DNA, the CDR3 is TGTGCCAGCAGCCAAGATGCCACAGCCCTCCACTTT. As protein: CASSQDATALHF.